A selection of T cell receptor beta chains follows, all from one sample in a study of blood T cells in healthy people across ages. TCRdb re-analysed the 5' RACE reads in MiXCR, keeping a single row per CDR3 protein. The sample records 790,000 or so distinct CDR3 sequences, about 46% being singletons. The sequencing input was blood. The source of these receptors is a man aged 80 or over in good health. The CDR3 runs from the conserved cysteine through the conserved F or W. The order of the fields is J gene, D gene, clone size, CDR3 length, V gene, CDR3 protein, CDR3 DNA. A D gene is named only where the DNA matches it firmly. Not all rows give a size; the values are once, few, many and, for expanded clones, a class.

TRBJ1-5 | . | many | 15 | TRBV12-3/TRBV12-4 | CASSLYRDSNQPQHF | TGTGCCAGCAGTTTATACAGGGATAGCAATCAGCCCCAGCATTTT
TRBJ1-6 | . | once | 15 | TRBV5-6 | CASSLDVGGRSPLHF | TGTGCCAGCAGCTTGGACGTGGGGGGGAGGTCACCCCTCCACTTT
TRBJ2-1 | . | . | 14 | TRBV6-5 | CASSDGGRYNEQFF | TGTGCCAGCAGTGACGGGGGTCGGTACAATGAGCAGTTCTTC
TRBJ2-5 | . | . | 15 | TRBV4-1 | CASSQRGGSGETQYF | TGCGCCAGCAGCCAGAGGGGTGGGAGTGGAGAGACCCAGTACTTC
TRBJ2-3 | TRBD2 | few | 18 | TRBV20-1 | CSAYGTSGTPVHPDTQYF | TGCAGTGCTTACGGGACTAGCGGGACCCCCGTTCATCCAGATACGCAGTATTTT
TRBJ2-1 | TRBD1 | . | 23 | TRBV7-3 | CASSDPTTGDHSGPRGPYNEQFF | TGTGCCAGCAGCGATCCGACGACAGGGGATCACAGCGGGCCCAGGGGCCCCTACAATGAGCAGTTCTTC
TRBJ2-1 | . | few | 13 | TRBV11-2 | CASSSAGGGEQFF | TGTGCCAGCAGCTCCGCCGGTGGTGGGGAGCAGTTCTTC
TRBJ2-3 | . | . | 16 | TRBV27 | CASSLGSGLGPDTQYF | TGTGCCAGCAGTTTAGGTTCGGGGCTCGGTCCAGATACGCAGTATTTT
TRBJ2-5 | . | . | 14 | TRBV6-1 | CASNQRVVRETQYF | TGTGCCAGCAATCAAAGGGTGGTACGAGAGACCCAGTACTTC
TRBJ2-3 | . | . | 16 | TRBV4-3 | CASSQVTGSRTDTQYF | TGCGCCAGCAGCCAAGTTACAGGGTCCCGCACAGATACGCAGTATTTT
TRBJ2-1 | TRBD1 | few | 13 | TRBV3-1 | CASSQPDRVEQFF | TGTGCCAGCAGCCAACCCGACAGGGTTGAGCAGTTCTTC
TRBJ1-2 | . | . | 15 | TRBV7-2 | CASSRDSLANYGYTF | TGTGCCAGCAGCCGTGACAGCCTAGCTAACTATGGCTACACCTTC
TRBJ2-1 | TRBD2 | . | 13 | TRBV7-2 | CASSFWTSSEQFF | TGTGCCAGCAGCTTTTGGACTAGCAGTGAGCAGTTCTTC
TRBJ1-5 | . | . | 16 | TRBV4-1 | CASSQGGRAVNQPQHF | TGCGCCAGCAGCCAAGGGGGCAGGGCCGTCAATCAGCCCCAGCATTTT
TRBJ1-3 | . | . | 13 | TRBV9 | CASSVDQGYTIYF | TGTGCCAGCAGCGTAGATCAGGGATACACCATATATTTT
TRBJ2-7 | TRBD1 | . | 15 | TRBV7-2 | CANSPQGTRVREQYF | TGTGCCAACAGCCCACAGGGGACAAGGGTTCGGGAGCAGTACTTC
TRBJ2-7 | TRBD1 | . | 16 | TRBV19 | CASSSTGGGFNYEQYF | TGTGCCAGTAGTTCGACAGGGGGTGGGTTCAACTACGAGCAGTACTTC
TRBJ2-7 | TRBD2 | . | 15 | TRBV3-1 | CASSQDPGGPEEQYF | TGTGCCAGCAGCCAAGATCCGGGAGGGCCAGAAGAGCAGTACTTC
TRBJ1-1 | . | many | 13 | TRBV29-1 | CSVEPDGNTEAFF | TGCAGCGTTGAACCGGATGGGAACACTGAAGCTTTCTTT
TRBJ1-5 | . | few | 14 | TRBV5-1 | CASSLGGANQPQHF | TGCGCCAGCAGCTTGGGGGGGGCAAATCAGCCCCAGCATTTT
TRBJ2-7 | . | . | 15 | TRBV10-3 | CAISDADRPSYEQYF | TGTGCCATCAGTGACGCTGACAGGCCTTCCTACGAGCAGTACTTC
TRBJ1-5 | . | few | 16 | TRBV2 | CASNKKRGGVNQPQHF | TGTGCCAGCAACAAAAAGAGGGGGGGCGTGAATCAGCCCCAGCATTTT
TRBJ2-1 | TRBD2 | . | 13 | TRBV20-1 | CSPPGLAGDEQFF | TGCAGTCCCCCTGGACTAGCGGGTGATGAGCAGTTCTTC
TRBJ2-7 | TRBD1 | . | 17 | TRBV7-2 | CASSLALQGAHPYEQYF | TGTGCCAGCAGCTTAGCGCTACAGGGGGCCCACCCCTACGAGCAGTACTTC
TRBJ2-5 | . | many | 14 | TRBV7-2 | CASSPGRAQETQYF | TGTGCCAGCAGCCCCGGCAGGGCACAAGAGACCCAGTACTTC
TRBJ2-1 | TRBD2 | . | 15 | TRBV20-1 | CSAQGGLAGGNEQFF | TGCAGTGCTCAGGGGGGACTAGCGGGGGGCAATGAGCAGTTCTTC
TRBJ2-7 | TRBD1 | . | 15 | TRBV28 | CASREKDRRYNEQYF | TGTGCCAGCAGGGAGAAGGACAGGCGTTACAATGAGCAGTACTTC
TRBJ2-7 | . | . | 15 | TRBV20-1 | CSARGLTTFGYEQYF | TGCAGTGCTAGAGGACTAACAACCTTTGGGTACGAGCAGTACTTC
TRBJ1-1 | . | . | 15 | TRBV20-1 | CSASGLEGPQLEAFF | TGCAGTGCTAGCGGCCTGGAGGGACCCCAACTTGAAGCTTTCTTT